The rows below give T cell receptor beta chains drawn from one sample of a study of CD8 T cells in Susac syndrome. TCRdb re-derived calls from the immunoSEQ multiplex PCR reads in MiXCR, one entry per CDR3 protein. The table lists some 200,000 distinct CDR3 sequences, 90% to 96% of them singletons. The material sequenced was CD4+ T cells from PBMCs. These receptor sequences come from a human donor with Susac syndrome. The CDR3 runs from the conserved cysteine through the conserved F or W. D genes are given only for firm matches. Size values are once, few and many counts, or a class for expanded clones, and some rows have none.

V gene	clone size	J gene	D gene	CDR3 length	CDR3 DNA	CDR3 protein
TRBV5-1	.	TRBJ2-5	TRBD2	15	TGCGCCAGCAGCTTGGTGAGCGGGGAGCAAGAGACCCAGTACTTC	CASSLVSGEQETQYF
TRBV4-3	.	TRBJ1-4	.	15	TGCGCCAGCAGCCAAGAACCAGGGTCTAATGAAAAACTGTTTTTT	CASSQEPGSNEKLFF
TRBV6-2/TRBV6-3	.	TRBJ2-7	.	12	TGTGCCAGCAGAAGGTCCTACTACGAGCAGTACTTC	CASRRSYYEQYF
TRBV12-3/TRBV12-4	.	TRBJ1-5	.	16	TGTGCCAGCAGTTCCGGCCGCGTCCCGCCCAATCAGCCCCAGCATTTT	CASSSGRVPPNQPQHF
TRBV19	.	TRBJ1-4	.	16	TGTGCCAGTAGTATACGAAGGGGGGGCTGGGGAGAAAAACTGTTTTTT	CASSIRRGGWGEKLFF
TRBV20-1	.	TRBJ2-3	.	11	TGCAGTGCTATATACACAGATACGCAGTATTTT	CSAIYTDTQYF
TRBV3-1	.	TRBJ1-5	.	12	TGTGCCAGCCAAACGGGGAATCAGCCCCAGCATTTT	CASQTGNQPQHF
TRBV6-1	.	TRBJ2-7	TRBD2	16	TGTGCCAGCAGTGCGGTAGCGGGGGGGCGCAGTTACGAGCAGTACTTC	CASSAVAGGRSYEQYF
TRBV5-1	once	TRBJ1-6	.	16	TGCGCCAGCAGCCGGGGGACGGCCGACCCGAATTCACCCCTCCACTTT	CASSRGTADPNSPLHF
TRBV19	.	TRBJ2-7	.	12	TGTGCCAGTAGTATAGTGGACGGCGAGCAGTACTTC	CASSIVDGEQYF
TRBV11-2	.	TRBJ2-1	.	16	TGTGCCAGCACCCTACGTAGGACAGCTCCCTACAATGAGCAGTTCTTC	CASTLRRTAPYNEQFF
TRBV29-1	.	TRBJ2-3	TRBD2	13	TGCAGCGTTGGGCGGGGGGGCACAGATACGCAGTATTTT	CSVGRGGTDTQYF
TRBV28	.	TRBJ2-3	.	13	TGTGCCACCAGGGACATCTTCACAGATACGCAGTATTTT	CATRDIFTDTQYF
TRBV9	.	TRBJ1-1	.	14	TGTGCCAGCAGCACCCAGCCGGGTGGAACTGAAGCTTTCTTT	CASSTQPGGTEAFF
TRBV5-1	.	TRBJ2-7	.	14	TGCGCCAGCAGCTTGGTGTCAGGGCGGTCCGAGCAGTACTTC	CASSLVSGRSEQYF
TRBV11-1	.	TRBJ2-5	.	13	TGTGCCAGCAGCCTGGCAGGTTTAGAGACCCAGTACTTC	CASSLAGLETQYF
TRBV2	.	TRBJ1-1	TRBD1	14	TGTGCCAGCAGTACAGGACAGGGGAGGACTGAAGCTTTCTTT	CASSTGQGRTEAFF
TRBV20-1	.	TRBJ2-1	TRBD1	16	TGCAGTGCTAGACGTCGGTCCGGGACAGCAAACAATGAGCAGTTCTTC	CSARRRSGTANNEQFF
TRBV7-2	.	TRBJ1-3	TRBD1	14	TGTGCCAGCAGCTCGGGAAGGACAGGTTGGACCATATATTTT	CASSSGRTGWTIYF
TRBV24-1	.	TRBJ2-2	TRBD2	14	TGTGCCACCGGGGTAGCGGGGGACACCGGGGAGCTGTTTTTT	CATGVAGDTGELFF
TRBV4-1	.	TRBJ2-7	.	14	TGCGCCAGCAGCCAAAGCAGGGGAATCTACGAGCAGTACTTC	CASSQSRGIYEQYF
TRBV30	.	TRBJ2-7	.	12	TGTGCCTGGAGTGCCGACAGCTACGAGCAGTACTTC	CAWSADSYEQYF
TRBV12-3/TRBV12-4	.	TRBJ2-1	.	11	TGTGCCAGCAGAAAGAACAATGAGCAGTTCTTC	CASRKNNEQFF
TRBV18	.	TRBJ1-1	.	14	TGTGCCAGCTCACCGGAACAGGGGAACACTGAAGCTTTCTTT	CASSPEQGNTEAFF
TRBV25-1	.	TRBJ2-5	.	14	TGTGCCAGCAGTGAATCTTTTAGGAGGGAGACCCAGTACTTC	CASSESFRRETQYF
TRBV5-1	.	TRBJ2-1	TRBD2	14	TGCGCCAGCAGCTTGGGGGAGGGGACCCAATCCTTGATCTTC	CASSLGEGTQSLIF